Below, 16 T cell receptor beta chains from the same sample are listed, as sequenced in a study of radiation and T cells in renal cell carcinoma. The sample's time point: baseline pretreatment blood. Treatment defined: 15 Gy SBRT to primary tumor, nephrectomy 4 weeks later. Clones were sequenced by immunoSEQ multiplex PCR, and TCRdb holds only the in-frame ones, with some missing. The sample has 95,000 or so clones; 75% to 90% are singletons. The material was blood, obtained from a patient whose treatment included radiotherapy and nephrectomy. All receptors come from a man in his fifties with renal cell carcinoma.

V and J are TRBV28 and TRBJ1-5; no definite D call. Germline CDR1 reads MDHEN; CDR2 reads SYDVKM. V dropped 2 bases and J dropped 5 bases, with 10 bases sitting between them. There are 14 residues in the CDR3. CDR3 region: CASSLGGPYQPQHF. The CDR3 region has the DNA TGTGCCAGCAGTTTAGGAGGGCCGTATCAGCCCCAGCATTTT.

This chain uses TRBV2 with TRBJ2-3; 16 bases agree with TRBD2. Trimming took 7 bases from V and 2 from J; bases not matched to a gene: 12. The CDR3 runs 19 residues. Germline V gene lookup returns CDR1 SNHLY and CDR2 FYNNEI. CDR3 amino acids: CASIVSGLAGGLNTDTQYF. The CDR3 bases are TGTGCCAGCATTGTTTCGGGACTAGCGGGAGGGCTGAACACAGATACGCAGTATTTT.

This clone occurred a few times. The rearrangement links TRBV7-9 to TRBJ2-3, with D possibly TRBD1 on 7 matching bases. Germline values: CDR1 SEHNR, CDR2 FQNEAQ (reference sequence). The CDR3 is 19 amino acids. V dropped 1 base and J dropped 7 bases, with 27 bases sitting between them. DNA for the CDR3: TGTGCCAGCAGCTTAGAGGGTTGGCGGGGACAGCTCAGAGGAAATACGCAGTATTTT. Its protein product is CASSLEGWRGQLRGNTQYF.

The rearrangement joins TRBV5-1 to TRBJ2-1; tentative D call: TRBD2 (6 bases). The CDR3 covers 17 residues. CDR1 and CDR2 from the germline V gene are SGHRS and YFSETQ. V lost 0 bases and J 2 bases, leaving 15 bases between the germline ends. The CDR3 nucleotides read TGCGCCAGCAGCTTGGGAGTCGGGAGCCTTACCTACAATGAGCAGTTCTTC. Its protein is CASSLGVGSLTYNEQFF. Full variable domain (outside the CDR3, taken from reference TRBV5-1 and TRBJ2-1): KAGVTQTPRYLIKTRGQQVTLSCSPISGHRSVSWYQQTPGQGLQFLFEYFSETQRNKGNFPGRFSGRQFSNSRSEMNVSTLELGDSALYLCASSLGVGSLTYNEQFFGPGTRLTVL.

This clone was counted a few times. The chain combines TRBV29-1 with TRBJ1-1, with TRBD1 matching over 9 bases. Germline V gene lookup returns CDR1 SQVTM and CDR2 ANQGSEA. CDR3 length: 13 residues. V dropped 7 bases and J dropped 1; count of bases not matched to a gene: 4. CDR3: CSAGGQGNTEAFF. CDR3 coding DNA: TGCAGCGCTGGGGGACAGGGGAACACTGAAGCTTTCTTT.

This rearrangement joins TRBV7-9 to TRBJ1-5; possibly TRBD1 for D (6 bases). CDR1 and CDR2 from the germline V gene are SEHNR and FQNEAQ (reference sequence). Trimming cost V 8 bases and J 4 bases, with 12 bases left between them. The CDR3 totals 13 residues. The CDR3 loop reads CASAKDSNQPQHF. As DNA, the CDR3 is TGTGCCAGCGCCAAGGACAGTAATCAGCCCCAGCATTTT.

In nucleotides, the CDR3 is TGTGCCAGCAGCTTAGTCCCGGGAGCCTACAATGAGCAGTTCTTC. It encodes CASSLVPGAYNEQFF. V and J are TRBV7-2 and TRBJ2-1; D is perhaps TRBD2 (6 bases). Germline V lookup: CDR1 SGHTA, CDR2 FQGNSA. The CDR3 has 15 residues. V was clipped by 1 base and J by 2 bases, with 9 bases between them. Combining the CDR3 with reference TRBV7-2 and TRBJ2-1 gives the whole variable domain GAGVSQSPSNKVTEKGKDVELRCDPISGHTALYWYRQSLGQGLEFLIYFQGNSAPDKSGLPSDRFSAERTGGSVSTLTIQRTQQEDSAVYLCASSLVPGAYNEQFFGPGTRLTVL.

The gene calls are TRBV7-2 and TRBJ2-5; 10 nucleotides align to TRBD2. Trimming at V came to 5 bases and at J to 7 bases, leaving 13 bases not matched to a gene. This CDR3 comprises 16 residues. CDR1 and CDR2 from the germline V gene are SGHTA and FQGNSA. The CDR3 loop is CASSPLAGALGGTQYF. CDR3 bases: TGTGCCAGCAGCCCCCTAGCGGGGGCGTTGGGTGGGACCCAGTACTTC.

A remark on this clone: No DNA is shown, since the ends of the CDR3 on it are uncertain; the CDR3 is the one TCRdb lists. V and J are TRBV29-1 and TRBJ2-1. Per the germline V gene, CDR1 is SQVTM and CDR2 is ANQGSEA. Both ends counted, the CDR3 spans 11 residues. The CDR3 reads CSVADGTGTFF.

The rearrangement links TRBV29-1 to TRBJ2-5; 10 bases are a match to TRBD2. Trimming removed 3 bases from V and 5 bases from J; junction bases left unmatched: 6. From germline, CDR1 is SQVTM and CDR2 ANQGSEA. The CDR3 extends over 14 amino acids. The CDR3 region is CSVEASGSGETQYF. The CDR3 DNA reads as TGCAGCGTTGAGGCTAGCGGGAGTGGGGAGACCCAGTACTTC.

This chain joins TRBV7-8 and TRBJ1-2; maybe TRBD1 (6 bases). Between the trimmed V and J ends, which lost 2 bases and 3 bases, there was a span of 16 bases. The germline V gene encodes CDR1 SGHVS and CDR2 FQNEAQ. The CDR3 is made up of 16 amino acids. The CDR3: CASSLQTGGAYYGYTF. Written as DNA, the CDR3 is TGTGCCAGCAGCTTACAAACGGGGGGCGCTTACTATGGCTACACCTTC.

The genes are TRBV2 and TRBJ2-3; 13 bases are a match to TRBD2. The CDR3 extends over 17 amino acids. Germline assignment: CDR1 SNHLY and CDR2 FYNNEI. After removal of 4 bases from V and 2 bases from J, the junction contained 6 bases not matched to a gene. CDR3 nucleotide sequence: TGTGCCAGCAGTGGAGGACTAGCGGGAGCGGTCACAGATACGCAGTATTTT. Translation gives CASSGGLAGAVTDTQYF.

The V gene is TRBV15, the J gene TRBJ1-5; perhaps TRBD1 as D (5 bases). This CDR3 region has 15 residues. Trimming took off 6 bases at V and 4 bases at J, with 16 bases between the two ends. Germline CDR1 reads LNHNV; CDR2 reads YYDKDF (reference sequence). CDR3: CATRPPGLINQPQHF. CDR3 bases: TGTGCCACCAGGCCACCGGGACTGATTAATCAGCCCCAGCATTTT. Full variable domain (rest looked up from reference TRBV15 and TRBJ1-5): DAMVIQNPRYQVTQFGKPVTLSCSQTLNHNVMYWYQQKSSQAPKLLFHYYDKDFNNEADTPDNFQSRRPNTSFCFLDIRSPGLGDTAMYLCATRPPGLINQPQHFGDGTRLSIL.

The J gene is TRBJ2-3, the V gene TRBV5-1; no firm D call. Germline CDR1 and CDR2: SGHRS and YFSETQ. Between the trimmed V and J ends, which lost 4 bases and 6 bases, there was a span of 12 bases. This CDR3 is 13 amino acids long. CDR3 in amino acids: CASSADRPDTQYF. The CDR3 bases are TGCGCCAGCAGCGCGGATCGGCCCGATACGCAGTATTTT.

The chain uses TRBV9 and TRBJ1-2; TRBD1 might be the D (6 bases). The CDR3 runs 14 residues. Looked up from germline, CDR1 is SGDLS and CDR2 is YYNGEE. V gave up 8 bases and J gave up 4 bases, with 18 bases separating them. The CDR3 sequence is CASRGLGATYGYTF. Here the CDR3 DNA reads TGTGCCAGTAGGGGTCTGGGGGCAACCTATGGCTACACCTTC.

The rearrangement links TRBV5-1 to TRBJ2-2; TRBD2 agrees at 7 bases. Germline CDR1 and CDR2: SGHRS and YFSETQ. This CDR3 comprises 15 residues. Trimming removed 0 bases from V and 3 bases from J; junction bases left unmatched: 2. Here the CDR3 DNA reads TGCGCCAGCAGCTTGGACCGGGAGGACACCGGGGAGCTGTTTTTT. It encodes CASSLDREDTGELFF.